These 19 T cell receptor beta chains were sequenced from one sample in a study of cytomegalovirus exposure and HLA in healthy donors. Clones were sequenced by immunoSEQ multiplex PCR, and TCRdb holds only the in-frame ones, with some missing. The profile shows roughly 350,000 clones, roughly 90% of them singletons. Sequenced: PBMCs. These receptors were collected from a woman aged 18 to 35 in good health and CMV-seronegative.

V usage is TRBV5-1 and J usage is TRBJ2-3, with 7 bases matching TRBD2. With V trimmed by 0 bases and J by 4 bases, 2 bases remained unmatched. CDR3 length: 14 residues. Germline V gene data show CDR1 as SGHRS and CDR2 as YFSETQ. CDR3 sequence (DNA): TGCGCCAGCAGCTTGGCGGGGGGTCCAGATACGCAGTATTTT. It encodes CASSLAGGPDTQYF.

The gene calls are TRBV27 and TRBJ2-5, with 12 bases fitting TRBD1. The CDR3 has 19 residues. CDR1 and CDR2 (germline): MNHEY, SMNVEV (reference sequence). Trimming at V came to 3 bases and at J to 5 bases, leaving 16 bases not matched to a gene. The CDR3 DNA reads TGTGCCAGCAGTTTTCTCGGTCCCGGGACAGGGGGCCAGGGGGAGACCCAGTACTTC. Translated: CASSFLGPGTGGQGETQYF.

This clone was counted a single time. CDR3 DNA: TGTGCCAGCCATCCCCCCGAGGGGAACACTGAAGCTTTCTTT. Protein: CASHPPEGNTEAFF. This rearrangement joins TRBV6-5 to TRBJ1-1; D unclear. Germline V gene sequence: CDR1 MNHEY, CDR2 SVGAGI. V gave up 8 bases and J gave up 1 base, with 14 bases separating them. CDR3 length: 14 residues.

The chain recombines TRBV5-1 with TRBJ2-1, with D possibly matching TRBD2 (6 bases). The germline V and J ends were trimmed by 0 bases and 3 bases, with 10 bases remaining between them. The germline gives CDR1 SGHRS, CDR2 YFSETQ. The CDR3 is 15 residues long. This chain's CDR3 is CASSLEGSGYNEQFF. DNA of the CDR3: TGCGCCAGCAGCTTGGAGGGTAGCGGCTACAATGAGCAGTTCTTC.

This clone was counted a few times. The chain uses TRBV18 and TRBJ2-7, with D possibly TRBD1 on 6 matching bases. Trimming removed 2 bases at V and 7 bases at J, with 18 bases between. The CDR3 contains 15 residues. The germline V gene encodes CDR1 KGHSH and CDR2 LQKENI. CDR3 in DNA: TGTGCCAGCTCACCATCAGGGCAGGGGCAAAGGGAGCAGTACTTC. This gives the protein CASSPSGQGQREQYF.

The chain combines TRBV28 with TRBJ1-4; D unresolved. The CDR3 is made up of 17 amino acids. The V end lost 4 bases, the J end lost 0 bases, and 15 bases lay between the germline ends. CDR1 and CDR2 from the germline V gene are MDHEN and SYDVKM. CDR3 coding DNA: TGTGCCAGCAGTTCCTCGGTGGGAGGGCCAACTAATGAAAAACTGTTTTTT. As protein: CASSSSVGGPTNEKLFF.

In its sample, this clone was seen once. The chain employs TRBV27 and TRBJ1-2, with D hard to call. Germline loops: CDR1 MNHEY, CDR2 SMNVEV (reference sequence). The CDR3 sequence is 12 residues long. The V and J ends lost 4 bases and 4 bases respectively, with 7 bases between them. CDR3 in amino acids: CASSSPVYGYTF. The CDR3 DNA reads as TGTGCCAGCAGTTCCCCCGTCTATGGCTACACCTTC.

The rearrangement uses TRBV5-1 and TRBJ1-1; 11 bases are shared with TRBD1. Looked up from germline, CDR1 is SGHRS and CDR2 is YFSETQ. V shed 4 bases, J shed 1 base, and the junction held 9 bases outside the gene matches. The CDR3 runs to 17 residues. The chain's CDR3 is CASSPGTGGRQNTEAFF. The CDR3 DNA is TGCGCCAGCAGCCCAGGGACAGGGGGAAGGCAGAACACTGAAGCTTTCTTT.

The rearrangement uses TRBV4-1 and TRBJ2-7, with 7 nucleotides matching TRBD2. The CDR3 spans 14 residues. CDR1 is MGHRA, CDR2 YSYEKL, per germline. Trimming removed 0 bases from V and 7 bases from J; junction bases left unmatched: 6. As DNA, the CDR3 is TGCGCCAGCAGCCAAGAGGCGGGAGTGGAGGAGCAGTACTTC. Protein: CASSQEAGVEEQYF.

This rearrangement joins TRBV7-2 to TRBJ1-1; 7 positions agree with TRBD1. The CDR3 spans 16 residues. With 4 bases clipped from V and 10 bases from J, the junction kept 18 bases outside the gene matches. CDR1 and CDR2 from the germline V gene are SGHTA and FQGNSA. The CDR3 loop reads CASSSAGGHLRLGAFF. CDR3 coding DNA: TGTGCCAGCAGCTCCGCAGGGGGACACCTTCGTCTGGGAGCTTTCTTT.

J is TRBJ2-7 and V is TRBV5-1, with 7 bases matching TRBD2. This CDR3 contains 16 residues. Germline values: CDR1 SGHRS, CDR2 YFSETQ. V was pared by 0 bases and J by 2 bases, with 8 bases of the junction left unmatched. CDR3 residues: CASSLVPSGQTYEQYF. The CDR3 region has the DNA TGCGCCAGCAGCTTGGTTCCTAGCGGACAAACCTACGAGCAGTACTTC.

The chain has TRBV7-9 and TRBJ2-5; possible D gene TRBD1, 5 bases. Germline V CDR1 and CDR2: SEHNR, FQNEAQ (reference sequence). V was shortened by 5 bases and J by 3 bases, with 16 bases between the two germline ends. This CDR3 comprises 15 residues. The CDR3 here is CASSLGAGMEETQYF. The CDR3 coding sequence is TGTGCCAGCAGCCTAGGGGCAGGGATGGAAGAGACCCAGTACTTC. Drawing the rest from reference TRBV7-9 and TRBJ2-5, the complete variable domain is DTGVSQNPRHKITKRGQNVTFRCDPISEHNRLYWYRQTLGQGPEFLTYFQNEAQLEKSRLLSDRFSAERPKGSFSTLEIQRTEQGDSAMYLCASSLGAGMEETQYFGPGTRLLVL.

The gene calls are TRBV9 and TRBJ2-2, with 10 bases matching TRBD2. The CDR3 runs to 17 residues. Germline CDR1 SGDLS, CDR2 YYNGEE. Trimming removed 4 bases from V and 1 base from J; junction bases left unmatched: 7. CDR3 in DNA: TGTGCCAGCAGCCCACGAGCGGGAGGGCTGAACACCGGGGAGCTGTTTTTT. Amino acid sequence: CASSPRAGGLNTGELFF.

This rearrangement joins TRBV18 to TRBJ1-4; no reliable D call. V was cut by 0 bases and J by 6 bases, with 8 bases left in between. The CDR3 loop spans 14 amino acids. Germline CDR1 and CDR2: KGHSH and LQKENI. The CDR3 DNA follows: TGTGCCAGCTCACCACCCAGTCTGGATGAAAAACTGTTTTTT. It specifies CASSPPSLDEKLFF. Combining the CDR3 with reference TRBV18 and TRBJ1-4 gives the whole variable domain NAGVMQNPRHLVRRRGQEARLRCSPMKGHSHVYWYRQLPEEGLKFMVYLQKENIIDESGMPKERFSAEFPKEGPSILRIQQVVRGDSAAYFCASSPPSLDEKLFFGSGTQLSVL.

The V and J genes are TRBV5-1 and TRBJ2-5, with 9 bases identical to TRBD1. V gave up 3 bases and J gave up 5 bases; unmatched junction bases: 8. There are 15 residues in the CDR3. CDR1 is SGHRS, CDR2 YFSETQ, per germline. The CDR3 reads CASSSPQGAGETQYF. CDR3 nucleotides: TGCGCCAGCAGCTCCCCACAGGGGGCTGGGGAGACCCAGTACTTC.

The V gene is TRBV7-3, the J gene TRBJ2-1; TRBD2 matches at 8 bases. The CDR3 totals 16 residues. Unmatched junction bases numbered 13, after V lost 4 bases and J lost 8 bases. Germline V gene lookup returns CDR1 SGHTA and CDR2 FQGTGA. DNA of the CDR3: TGTGCCAGCAGCTCCCCCGGGAGGGCCCGGGGGGATGAGCAGTTCTTC. Translated, it gives CASSSPGRARGDEQFF. The full variable domain, completed using reference TRBV7-3 and TRBJ2-1, is GAGVSQTPSNKVTEKGKYVELRCDPISGHTALYWYRQSLGQGPEFLIYFQGTGAADDSGLPNDRFFAVRPEGSVSTLKIQRTERGDSAVYLCASSSPGRARGDEQFFGPGTRLTVL.

This clone came up once. This rearrangement joins TRBV5-6 to TRBJ1-4; the D gene is possibly TRBD1 (6 bases). Germline V gene lookup returns CDR1 SGHDT and CDR2 YYEEEE. The CDR3 is made up of 15 amino acids. The germline V and J ends were trimmed by 2 bases and 4 bases, with 12 bases remaining between them. CDR3 sequence reads: CASSFGGRGNEKLFF. DNA of the CDR3: TGTGCCAGCAGCTTCGGGGGGCGAGGTAATGAAAAACTGTTTTTT.

V usage is TRBV6-5 and J usage is TRBJ1-2; tentative D call: TRBD1 (5 bases). The V end was cut by 7 bases, the J end by 1 base, with 16 bases between. Looked up from germline, CDR1 is MNHEY and CDR2 is SVGAGI. This CDR3 is built from 15 residues. This chain's CDR3 is CASTSGGQVNYGYTF. DNA for the CDR3: TGTGCCAGCACCTCCGGGGGTCAGGTTAACTATGGCTACACCTTC.

The rearrangement uses TRBV5-1 and TRBJ2-2; 9 positions match TRBD1. V was pared by 1 base and J by 1 base, with 2 bases of the junction left unmatched. CDR3 length: 16 residues. Germline assignment: CDR1 SGHRS and CDR2 YFSETQ. This CDR3 reads CASSLLGQGNTGELFF. The DNA for the CDR3 is TGCGCCAGCAGCTTGTTGGGACAGGGGAACACCGGGGAGCTGTTTTTT.